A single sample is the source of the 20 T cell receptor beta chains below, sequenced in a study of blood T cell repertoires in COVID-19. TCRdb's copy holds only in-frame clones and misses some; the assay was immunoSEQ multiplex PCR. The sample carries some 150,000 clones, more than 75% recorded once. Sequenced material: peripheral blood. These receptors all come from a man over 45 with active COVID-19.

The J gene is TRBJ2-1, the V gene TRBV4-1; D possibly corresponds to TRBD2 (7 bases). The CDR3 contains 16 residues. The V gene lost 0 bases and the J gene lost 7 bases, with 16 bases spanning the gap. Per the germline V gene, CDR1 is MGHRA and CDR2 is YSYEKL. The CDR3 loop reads CASSQDLGGRGNEQFF. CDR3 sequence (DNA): TGCGCCAGCAGCCAAGATCTCGGGGGGCGAGGGAATGAGCAGTTCTTC.

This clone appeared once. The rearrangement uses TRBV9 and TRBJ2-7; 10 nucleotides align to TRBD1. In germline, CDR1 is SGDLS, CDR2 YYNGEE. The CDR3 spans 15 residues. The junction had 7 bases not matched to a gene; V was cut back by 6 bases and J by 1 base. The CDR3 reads CASTSGTGDSYEQYF. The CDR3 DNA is TGTGCCAGCACCTCCGGGACAGGGGATTCCTACGAGCAGTACTTC.

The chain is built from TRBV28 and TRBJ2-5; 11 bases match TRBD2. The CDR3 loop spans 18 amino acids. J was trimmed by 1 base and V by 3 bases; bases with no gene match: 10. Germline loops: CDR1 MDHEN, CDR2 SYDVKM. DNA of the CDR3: TGTGCCAGCAGTTTTCCTACCCTACTAGCGGGGGTCCAAGAGACCCAGTACTTC. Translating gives CASSFPTLLAGVQETQYF.

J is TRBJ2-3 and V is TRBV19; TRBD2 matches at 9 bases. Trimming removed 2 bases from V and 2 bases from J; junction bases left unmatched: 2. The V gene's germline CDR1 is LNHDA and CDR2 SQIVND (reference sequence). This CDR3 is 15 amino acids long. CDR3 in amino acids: CASSIIAGDTDTQYF. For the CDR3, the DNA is TGTGCCAGTAGTATAATAGCGGGGGACACAGATACGCAGTATTTT.

The CDR3 region is CASRASGGTNEQFF. The CDR3 nucleotides are TGCGCCAGCAGAGCGTCGGGGGGGACCAATGAGCAGTTCTTC. V usage is TRBV10-2 and J usage is TRBJ2-1; 8 bases agree with TRBD2. CDR3 length: 14 amino acids. CDR1 and CDR2 (germline): WSHSY, SAAADI. Germline trimming cut 6 bases from V and 6 bases from J; bases unmatched to any gene: 7.

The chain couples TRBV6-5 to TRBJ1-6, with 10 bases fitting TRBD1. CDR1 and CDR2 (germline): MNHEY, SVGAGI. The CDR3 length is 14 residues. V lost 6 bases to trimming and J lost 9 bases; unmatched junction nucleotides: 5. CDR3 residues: CASRGQGHSSPLHF. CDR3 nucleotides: TGTGCCAGCAGGGGACAGGGGCATTCTTCACCCCTCCACTTT.

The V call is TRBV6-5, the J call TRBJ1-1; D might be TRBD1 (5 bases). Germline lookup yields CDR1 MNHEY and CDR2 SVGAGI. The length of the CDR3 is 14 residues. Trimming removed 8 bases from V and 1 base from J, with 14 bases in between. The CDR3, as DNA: TGTGCCAGCCCTGGAAGGGGCAGGAACACTGAAGCTTTCTTT. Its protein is CASPGRGRNTEAFF.

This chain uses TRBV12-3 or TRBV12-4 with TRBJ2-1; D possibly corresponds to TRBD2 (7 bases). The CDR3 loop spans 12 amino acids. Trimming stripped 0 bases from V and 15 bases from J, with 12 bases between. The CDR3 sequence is CASSLAGGLGFF. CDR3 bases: TGTGCCAGCAGTTTAGCGGGGGGGCTGGGGTTCTTC.

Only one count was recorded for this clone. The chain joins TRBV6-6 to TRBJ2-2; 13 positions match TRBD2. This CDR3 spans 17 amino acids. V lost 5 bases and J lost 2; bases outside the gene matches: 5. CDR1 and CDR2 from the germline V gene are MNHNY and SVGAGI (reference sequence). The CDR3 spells CASSRTSGGSNTGELFF. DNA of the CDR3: TGTGCCAGCAGTCGGACTAGCGGGGGTAGTAACACCGGGGAGCTGTTTTTT.

The CDR3 reads CASSDGPGRNYGYTF. CDR3 coding DNA: TGTGCCAGCAGCGATGGCCCAGGGCGGAACTATGGCTACACCTTC. V usage is TRBV9 and J usage is TRBJ1-2; D is perhaps TRBD1 (5 bases). Germline V gene data show CDR1 as SGDLS and CDR2 as YYNGEE. CDR3 length: 15 amino acids. The V gene lost 3 bases and the J gene lost 2 bases, with 14 bases spanning the gap.

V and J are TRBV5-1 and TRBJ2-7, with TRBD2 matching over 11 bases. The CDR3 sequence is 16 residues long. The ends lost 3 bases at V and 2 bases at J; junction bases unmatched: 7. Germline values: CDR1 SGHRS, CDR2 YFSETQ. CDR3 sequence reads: CASSSTLAGGTYEQYF. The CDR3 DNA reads TGCGCCAGCAGCTCTACGCTAGCGGGGGGCACCTACGAGCAGTACTTC. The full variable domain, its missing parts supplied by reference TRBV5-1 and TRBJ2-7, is KAGVTQTPRYLIKTRGQQVTLSCSPISGHRSVSWYQQTPGQGLQFLFEYFSETQRNKGNFPGRFSGRQFSNSRSEMNVSTLELGDSALYLCASSSTLAGGTYEQYFGPGTRLTVT.

This CDR3 is CASNSPTSGEETQYF. The CDR3 bases are TGTGCCAGCAATTCCCCGACTAGCGGGGAAGAGACGCAGTATTTT. The chain combines TRBV3-1 (or the pseudogene TRBV3-2) with TRBJ2-3, with 11 bases fitting TRBD2. The ends lost 7 bases at V and 9 bases at J; junction bases unmatched: 12. From germline, CDR1 is LGHDT and CDR2 YNNKEL (reference sequence). This CDR3 is built from 15 residues.

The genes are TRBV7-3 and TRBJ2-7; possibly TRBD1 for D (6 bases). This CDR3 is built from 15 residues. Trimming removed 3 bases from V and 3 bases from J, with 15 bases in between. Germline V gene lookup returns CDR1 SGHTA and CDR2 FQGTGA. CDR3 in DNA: TGTGCCAGCAGCTTTACCAGGGGAGTAGTCTACGAGCAGTACTTC. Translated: CASSFTRGVVYEQYF.

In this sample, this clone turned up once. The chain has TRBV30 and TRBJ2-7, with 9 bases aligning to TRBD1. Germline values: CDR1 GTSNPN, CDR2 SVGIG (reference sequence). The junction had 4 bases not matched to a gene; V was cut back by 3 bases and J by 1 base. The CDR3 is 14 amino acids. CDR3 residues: CAWRTGQGSYEQYF. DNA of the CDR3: TGTGCCTGGAGAACGGGACAGGGATCCTACGAGCAGTACTTC.

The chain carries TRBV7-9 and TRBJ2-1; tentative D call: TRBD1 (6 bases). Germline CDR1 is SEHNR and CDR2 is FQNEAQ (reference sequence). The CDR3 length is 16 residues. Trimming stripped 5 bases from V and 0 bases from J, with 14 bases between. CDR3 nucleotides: TGTGCCAGCAGCGCGTTGACAGGCGACTCCTACAATGAGCAGTTCTTC. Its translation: CASSALTGDSYNEQFF.

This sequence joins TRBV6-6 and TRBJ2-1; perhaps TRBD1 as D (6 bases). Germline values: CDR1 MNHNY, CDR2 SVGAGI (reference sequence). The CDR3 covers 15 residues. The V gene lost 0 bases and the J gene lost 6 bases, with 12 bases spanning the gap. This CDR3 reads CASSYSGQGSNEQFF. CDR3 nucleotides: TGTGCCAGCAGTTACTCAGGGCAGGGGAGCAATGAGCAGTTCTTC.

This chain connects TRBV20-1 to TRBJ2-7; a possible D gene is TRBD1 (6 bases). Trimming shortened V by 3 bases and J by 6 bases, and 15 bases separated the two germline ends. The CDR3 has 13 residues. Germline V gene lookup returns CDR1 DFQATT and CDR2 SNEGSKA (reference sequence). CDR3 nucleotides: TGCAGTGCTAGTGGTCAGGGGAACGGCGAGCAGTACTTC. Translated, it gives CSASGQGNGEQYF.

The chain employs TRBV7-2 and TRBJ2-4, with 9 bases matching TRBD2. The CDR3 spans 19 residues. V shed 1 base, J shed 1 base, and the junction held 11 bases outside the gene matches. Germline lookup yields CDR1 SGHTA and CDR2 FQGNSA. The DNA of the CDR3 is TGTGCCAGCAGCTTAGTCGGGACTAGCCCTCTTAGGGCCAAAAACATTCAGTACTTC. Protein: CASSLVGTSPLRAKNIQYF.

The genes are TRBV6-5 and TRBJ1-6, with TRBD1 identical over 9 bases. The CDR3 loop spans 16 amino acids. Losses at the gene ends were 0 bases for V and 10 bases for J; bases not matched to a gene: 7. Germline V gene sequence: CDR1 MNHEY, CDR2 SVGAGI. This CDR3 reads CASSYSTGQGSSPLHF. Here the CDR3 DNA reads TGTGCCAGCAGTTACTCTACGGGACAGGGATCGTCACCCCTCCACTTT.

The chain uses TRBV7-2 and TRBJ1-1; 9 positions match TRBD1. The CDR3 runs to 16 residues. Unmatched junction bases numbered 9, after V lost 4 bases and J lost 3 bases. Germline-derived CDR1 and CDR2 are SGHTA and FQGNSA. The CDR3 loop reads CASSSSRTGADTEAFF. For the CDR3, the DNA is TGTGCCAGCAGCTCCTCACGGACAGGGGCCGACACTGAAGCTTTCTTT.